The TCR beta chain described here comes from a study of CD8 T cells in ankylosing spondylitis. Study-wide findings and caveats: Characteristic of ankylosing spondylitis blood, it appeared, was a TCR beta motif comprising about 8 highly homologous variants. Prior work had noted some motif variants in reactive arthritis blood and synovial fluid.

This CDR3 spans 15 amino acids. V lost 0 bases, J lost 4 bases, and 12 bases lay in between. Looked up from germline, CDR1 is LNHNV and CDR2 is YYDKDF (reference sequence). With molecular barcodes, quantitative 5'-RACE was used to make the TCR beta libraries. MiXCR was run by TCRdb on the 5' RACE reads, yielding one entry per CDR3 protein. The top ten clones hold approximately 15% of a sample with 250,000 to 350,000 distinct CDR3 sequences, 6.5% to 10% of them seen once. This clonotype was seen a few times. Its target is not known. What was sequenced was blood, either unsorted or a sorted T cell fraction (not recorded which). The receptor comes from a male donor with ankylosing spondylitis. The chain combines TRBV15 with TRBJ1-2; possible D gene TRBD1, 6 bases. Here the CDR3 reads CATSRERTAGYGYTF. CDR3 sequence (DNA): TGTGCCACCAGCAGAGAACGGACAGCGGGCTATGGCTACACCTTC.